This T cell receptor beta chain came from a study of post-analysis software for immune sequencing data. Notes on the study in general: Strong co-clustering by F measure was evident for samples that had been prepared in the same batch. Five or six TRBV segments appeared more often in patients than in controls, and TRBV5-6, TRBV5-1 and TRBV20-1 were among these.

The TCR beta cDNA libraries carried unique molecular identifiers. TCRdb used MiXCR to reprocess the PCR reads, holding one entry per CDR3 protein. This table holds about 680,000 distinct CDR3 sequences, 55% to 60% found once. Turning to this clonotype: The antigen is unknown.

CDR3 length: 17 residues. Germline CDR1 reads SGHRS; CDR2 reads YFSETQ. Losses at the gene ends were 1 base for V and 2 bases for J; bases not matched to a gene: 10. The clonotype was recovered from a girl aged 2 to 10 with multiple sclerosis. This sequence joins TRBV5-1 and TRBJ2-3; 7 nucleotides agree with TRBD2. Material for sequencing was blood. The chain's CDR3 is CASSLTSGVAITDTQYF. Here the CDR3 DNA reads TGCGCCAGCAGCTTGACGAGCGGGGTAGCGATCACAGATACGCAGTATTTT.